Listed below are T cell receptor beta chains from one sample, sequenced in a study of blood T cell repertoires in COVID-19. Sequenced by immunoSEQ multiplex PCR; TCRdb stores in-frame clones only, minus some. In the table there are about 220,000 clones, under 90% of which are singletons. The sample was peripheral blood. The source of these receptors is a woman older than 75 with acute or convalescent COVID-19. Both conserved end residues are part of each CDR3. Each record gives: CDR3 length, D gene, clone size, J gene, V gene, CDR3 DNA, CDR3 protein. A D gene is named only where the DNA matches it firmly. Clone size is stated in some rows and not others, as once, few, many or a class when expanded.

>14|NA|NA|TRBJ1-2|TRBV27
TGTGCCACCTGGGGGCGGCCAAACTACTATGGCTACACCTTC
CATWGRPNYYGYTF
>15|TRBD1|NA|TRBJ2-3|TRBV15
TGTGCCACCAGCCGCTGGGGACAGGGAGGGGATACGCAGTATTTT
CATSRWGQGGDTQYF
>13|NA|NA|TRBJ1-2|TRBV5-1
TGCGCCAGCAGCCCCTCGGGGAACTATGGCTACACCTTC
CASSPSGNYGYTF
>14|NA|NA|TRBJ2-7|TRBV5-1
TGCGCCAGCAGCGCAGGGGGGAGCTCCTACGAGCAGTACTTC
CASSAGGSSYEQYF
>16|TRBD1|NA|TRBJ1-6|TRBV6-1
TGTGCCAGCAGTGAAACCGGGACAGGGGGTTATCCACCCCTCCACTTT
CASSETGTGGYPPLHF
>16|NA|NA|TRBJ1-6|TRBV5-4
TGTGCCAGCAGCCTCGATCGGAGCTCCTATAATTCACCCCTCCACTTT
CASSLDRSSYNSPLHF
>15|TRBD1|once|TRBJ2-7|TRBV18
TGTGCCAGCTCACCACCGGGAGGACAGGGCCTCGAGCAGTACTTC
CASSPPGGQGLEQYF
>16|TRBD2|few|TRBJ2-1|TRBV6-1
TGTGCCAGCAGTGACCCGGGACTAGCGGGGGTCAATGAGCAGTTCTTC
CASSDPGLAGVNEQFF
>15|NA|NA|TRBJ1-2|TRBV18
TGTGCCAGCTCACCATCATCAGTATTTAACTATGGCTACACCTTC
CASSPSSVFNYGYTF
>19|TRBD2|few|TRBJ2-3|TRBV19
TGTGCCAGTAGTATTTGGCTTAGCGGGCACAGTCATTTCACAGATACGCAGTATTTT
CASSIWLSGHSHFTDTQYF
>16|TRBD1|NA|TRBJ2-1|TRBV7-2
TGTGCCAGCAGCTTATTACCAGGGGGCGCGAGCAATGAGCAGTTCTTC
CASSLLPGGASNEQFF
>16|TRBD2|NA|TRBJ2-1|TRBV4-2
TGTGCCAGCAGCCAAGGGGATCTAGCGGGGAACAATGAGCAGTTCTTC
CASSQGDLAGNNEQFF
>12|TRBD2|NA|TRBJ2-5|TRBV29-1
TGCAGCGTTGGCCTAGCGGGGGAGACCCAGTACTTC
CSVGLAGETQYF
>18|TRBD1|NA|TRBJ2-2|TRBV7-9
TGTGCCAGCAGCTTCGCCGGGACAGGGTTTGGGAACACCGGGGAGCTGTTTTTT
CASSFAGTGFGNTGELFF
>13|NA|once|TRBJ2-5|TRBV18
TGTGCCAGCTCACAAGCAATCCGTGAGACCCAGTACTTC
CASSQAIRETQYF
>13|NA|few|TRBJ2-2|TRBV2
TGTGCCAGCAGGGAACAGGGCGGCGGGGAGCTGTTTTTT
CASREQGGGELFF
>14|NA|NA|TRBJ1-1|TRBV5-4
TGTGCCAGCAGCCGGGGGACGGATAACACTGAAGCTTTCTTT
CASSRGTDNTEAFF
>15|NA|NA|TRBJ2-7|TRBV3-1/TRBV3-2
TGTGCCAGCGCCCATACAGGTATCCCCACCTACGAGCAGTACTTC
CASAHTGIPTYEQYF
>10|NA|NA|TRBJ1-1|TRBV10-1
TGCGCCAGCACCCGCCCGGGAGCTTTCTTT
CASTRPGAFF
>16|TRBD2|NA|TRBJ2-3|TRBV28
TGTGCCAGCAGTTCCCCGGGAGGGGTGGACACAGATACGCAGTATTTT
CASSSPGGVDTDTQYF
>14|NA|NA|TRBJ1-1|TRBV14
TGTGCCAGCAGCCAAGATCTCCGGGACACTGAAGCTTTCTTT
CASSQDLRDTEAFF
>12|TRBD1|NA|TRBJ2-7|TRBV2
TGTGCCAGCTCCGCTGACAGGGGAAGGCAGTACTTC
CASSADRGRQYF
>14|NA|NA|TRBJ1-1|TRBV19
TGTGCCAGTAGTATAGACGGTCCGAACACTGAAGCTTTCTTT
CASSIDGPNTEAFF
>12|TRBD1|once|TRBJ1-2|TRBV15
TGTGCCACCCCTGGAGGGACAGATGGCTACACCTTC
CATPGGTDGYTF
>15|NA|NA|TRBJ2-6|TRBV6-1
TGTGCCAGCAGTGAATGGAGCTCTGGGGCCAACGTCCTGACTTTC
CASSEWSSGANVLTF
>14|TRBD2|NA|TRBJ2-3|TRBV11-2
TGTGCCGCTGACAGCGGGGGGGCAATAGATACGCAGTATTTT
CAADSGGAIDTQYF
>17|TRBD1|few|TRBJ1-1|TRBV5-1
TGCGCCAGCAGTTATTCAGGGACAGGGGGCCTTCGGACTGAAGCTTTCTTT
CASSYSGTGGLRTEAFF
>16|TRBD2|NA|TRBJ2-5|TRBV11-3
TGTGCCAGCAGCTTAGGACTAGCGGGGGTCCAAGAGACCCAGTACTTC
CASSLGLAGVQETQYF
>13|NA|NA|TRBJ1-3|TRBV6-5
TGTGCCAGCACCGAGACAGTGAGAAACACCATATATTTT
CASTETVRNTIYF
>15|NA|NA|TRBJ1-1|TRBV3-1/TRBV3-2
TGTGCCAGCAGCCAACCGGGTCCCACGAGGGCTGAAGCTTTCTTT
CASSQPGPTRAEAFF
>17|NA|few|TRBJ2-2|TRBV19
TGTGCCAGTAGAGGGGATGCGCGGCTAGCGCAGACCGGGGAGCTGTTTTTT
CASRGDARLAQTGELFF
>12|NA|NA|TRBJ1-1|TRBV30
TGTGCCTGGAGTAGAGTGAACACTGAAGCTTTCTTT
CAWSRVNTEAFF
>13|NA|NA|TRBJ2-1|TRBV3-1/TRBV3-2
TGTGCCAGCAGCCAAATTAGCGACGGTGAGCAGTTCTTC
CASSQISDGEQFF
>12|TRBD1|few|TRBJ1-1|TRBV28
TGTGCCAGCAGTTTTAACAGGGGTGAAGCTTTCTTT
CASSFNRGEAFF
>15|NA|NA|TRBJ1-4|TRBV6-5
TGTGCCAGCAGTTACCGAGCCCTACGAGATGAAAAACTGTTTTTT
CASSYRALRDEKLFF
>16|TRBD2|NA|TRBJ2-5|TRBV6-6
TGTGCCAGCAGTTACATGGCTAGCGGGGGCCAAGAGACCCAGTACTTC
CASSYMASGGQETQYF
>12|NA|few|TRBJ2-1|TRBV19
TGTGCCAGTACAACGGGTGGCCATGAGCAGTTCTTC
CASTTGGHEQFF
>13|TRBD1|NA|TRBJ2-3|TRBV19
TGTGCCAGTAGTACGGACAGGGCAGATACGCAGTATTTT
CASSTDRADTQYF
>15|TRBD1|NA|TRBJ1-2|TRBV7-6
TGTGCCAGCAGCCTTAGGGACAGGGGTGACTATGGCTACACCTTC
CASSLRDRGDYGYTF
>15|TRBD1|NA|TRBJ1-2|TRBV7-2
TGTGCCAGCAGCTCCCAGGGGGCGGGGAACTATGGCTACACCTTC
CASSSQGAGNYGYTF
>15|NA|NA|TRBJ2-2|TRBV2
TGTGCCAGCAAGGACGGGAAGCCGAACACCGGGGAGCTGTTTTTT
CASKDGKPNTGELFF
>14|TRBD1|NA|TRBJ1-1|TRBV25-1
TGTGCCAGCAGTCCAGACAGGGGGTGGACTGAAGCTTTCTTT
CASSPDRGWTEAFF
>11|NA|NA|TRBJ2-7|TRBV20-1
TGCAGTCCTAGATTCGGGAACGAGCAGTACTTC
CSPRFGNEQYF
>17|NA|NA|TRBJ2-2|TRBV27
TGTGCCAGCACCTCTCCAGGGGCTCCGTCCTACACCGGGGAGCTGTTTTTT
CASTSPGAPSYTGELFF
>16|NA|NA|TRBJ1-2|TRBV3-1/TRBV3-2
TGTGCCAGCAGCCAAGCAGGGCAAATCCCACACTATGGCTACACCTTC
CASSQAGQIPHYGYTF
>15|TRBD2|NA|TRBJ2-3|TRBV7-2
TGTGCCAGCAGCTTACAGCGGGGAAGATCAGATACGCAGTATTTT
CASSLQRGRSDTQYF
>15|NA|NA|TRBJ1-1|TRBV5-4
TGTGCCAGCAGCGGACGAAGGGACTCGAACACTGAAGCTTTCTTT
CASSGRRDSNTEAFF
>15|NA|NA|TRBJ1-1|TRBV6-5
TGTGCCAGCAGAAGAGAACAGGCGAAAGGGACTGAAGCTTTCTTT
CASRREQAKGTEAFF
>14|NA|NA|TRBJ1-3|TRBV7-9
TGTGCCAGCAGCCGCTCGGACAGCAAAAACACCATATATTTT
CASSRSDSKNTIYF
>15|NA|NA|TRBJ1-5|TRBV4-1
TGCGCCAGCAGCCTACAAGGAGGGAGTGATCAGCCCCAGCATTTT
CASSLQGGSDQPQHF
>14|NA|NA|TRBJ2-4|TRBV4-3
TGCGCCAGCAGCCAATCGACAGGAGGAAACATTCAGTACTTC
CASSQSTGGNIQYF